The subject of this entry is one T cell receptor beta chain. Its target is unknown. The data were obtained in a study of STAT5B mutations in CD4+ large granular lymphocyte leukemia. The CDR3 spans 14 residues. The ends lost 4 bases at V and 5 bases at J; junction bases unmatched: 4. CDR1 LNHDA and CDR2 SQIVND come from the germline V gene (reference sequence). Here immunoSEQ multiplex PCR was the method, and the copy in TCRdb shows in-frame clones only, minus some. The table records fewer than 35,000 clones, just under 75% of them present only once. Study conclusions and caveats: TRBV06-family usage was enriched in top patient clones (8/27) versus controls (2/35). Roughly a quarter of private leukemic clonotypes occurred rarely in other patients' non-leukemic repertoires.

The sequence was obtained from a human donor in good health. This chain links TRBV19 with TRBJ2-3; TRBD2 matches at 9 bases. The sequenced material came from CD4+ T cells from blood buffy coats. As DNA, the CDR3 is TGTGCCAGTAGTACTAGCGGGGTTTTAGATACGCAGTATTTT. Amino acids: CASSTSGVLDTQYF.